What follows are 14 T cell receptor beta chains derived from one specimen sequenced in a study of blood T cell repertoires in COVID-19. Method: immunoSEQ multiplex PCR; TCRdb's copy keeps in-frame clones and lacks some. The top ten clones hold more than 1.4% of a sample with more than 100,000 clones, roughly 80% of them seen once. The specimen was peripheral blood. The receptor source for this set is a man between 60 and 70 years old with acute or convalescent COVID-19.

This chain uses TRBV5-1 with TRBJ1-5, with TRBD1 identical over 8 bases. Germline lookup yields CDR1 SGHRS and CDR2 YFSETQ. CDR3 length: 15 residues. The junction had 7 bases not matched to a gene; V was cut back by 5 bases and J by 3 bases. This chain's CDR3 is CASSQTGELNQPQHF. The CDR3 DNA is TGCGCCAGCAGTCAGACAGGGGAACTCAATCAGCCCCAGCATTTT.

This clone was detected once. V is TRBV7-2 and J is TRBJ2-2; 9 bases fit TRBD2. V lost 2 bases to trimming and J lost 2 bases; unmatched junction nucleotides: 3. The CDR3 is made up of 16 amino acids. The germline V gene encodes CDR1 SGHTA and CDR2 FQGNSA. Here the CDR3 DNA reads TGTGCCAGCAGCTTAAGGCTAGCGGGAAACACCGGGGAGCTGTTTTTT. This encodes CASSLRLAGNTGELFF. Full variable domain (remainder filled in from reference TRBV7-2 and TRBJ2-2): GAGVSQSPSNKVTEKGKDVELRCDPISGHTALYWYRQSLGQGLEFLIYFQGNSAPDKSGLPSDRFSAERTGGSVSTLTIQRTQQEDSAVYLCASSLRLAGNTGELFFGEGSRLTVL.

The rearrangement links TRBV7-9 to TRBJ1-3; D gene unclear. CDR1 is SEHNR, CDR2 FQNEAQ, per germline (reference sequence). V dropped 5 bases and J dropped 0 bases, with 8 bases sitting between them. There are 14 residues in the CDR3. The CDR3 bases are TGTGCCAGCAGCGAACAGAACTCTGGAAACACCATATATTTT. This sequence encodes CASSEQNSGNTIYF.

This CDR3 reads CASSLGDRTDGYTF. The CDR3, as DNA: TGCGCCAGCAGCTTGGGGGACAGGACGGATGGCTACACCTTC. The V gene is TRBV5-1, the J gene TRBJ1-2; 8 bases agree with TRBD1. Germline values: CDR1 SGHRS, CDR2 YFSETQ. J lost 6 bases, V lost 0 bases, and 4 bases had no gene match. This CDR3 is built from 14 residues.

This chain links TRBV5-1 with TRBJ2-1; 9 bases match TRBD1. Germline V CDR1 and CDR2: SGHRS, YFSETQ. The V and J ends lost 7 bases and 5 bases, in that order; junction bases with no gene match: 7. This CDR3 is 14 amino acids long. The CDR3 loop reads CASSPDRGHNEQFF. The CDR3 DNA reads as TGCGCCAGCTCGCCGGACAGGGGCCACAATGAGCAGTTCTTC.

In its sample, this clone was seen a few times. The chain uses TRBV30 and TRBJ1-4, with D hard to call. The CDR3 consists of 13 residues. Germline assignment: CDR1 GTSNPN and CDR2 SVGIG (reference sequence). Trimming stripped 3 bases from V and 0 bases from J, with 5 bases between. CDR3 loop: CAWRLPTNEKLFF. In nucleotides, the CDR3 is TGTGCCTGGAGACTGCCAACTAATGAAAAACTGTTTTTT. Based on the CDR3 plus reference TRBV30 and TRBJ1-4, the full variable domain is SQTIHQWPATLVQPVGSPLSLECTVEGTSNPNLYWYRQAAGRGLQLLFYSVGIGQISSEVPQNLSASRPQDRQFILSSKKLLLSDSGFYLCAWRLPTNEKLFFGSGTQLSVL.

This chain uses TRBV6-4 with TRBJ2-2; D unresolved. The germline V gene encodes CDR1 MRHNA and CDR2 SNTAGT. V lost 4 bases, J lost 2 bases, and 14 bases lay in between. CDR3 length: 16 residues. CDR3 residues: CASSAVPTGNTGELFF. Here the CDR3 DNA reads TGTGCCAGCAGTGCGGTCCCGACGGGTAACACCGGGGAGCTGTTTTTT.

The rearrangement joins TRBV20-1 to TRBJ1-6; D may be TRBD1 (6 bases). The V end was cut by 3 bases, the J end by 8 bases, with 20 bases between. This CDR3 region has 16 residues. Germline V gene lookup returns CDR1 DFQATT and CDR2 SNEGSKA (reference sequence). DNA of the CDR3: TGCAGTGCTAGTCTCGCAGGGGTTACCGTTGATTCACCCCTCCACTTT. Its protein product is CSASLAGVTVDSPLHF.

The CDR3 here is CASSLGTGKGEQYF. In DNA, the CDR3 is TGTGCCAGCAGCTTAGGGACAGGGAAGGGCGAGCAGTACTTC. The chain has TRBV7-9 and TRBJ2-7, with 8 bases aligning to TRBD1. Unmatched junction bases numbered 5, after V lost 1 base and J lost 6 bases. This CDR3 is built from 14 residues. Per the germline V gene, CDR1 is SEHNR and CDR2 is FQNEAQ (reference sequence).

The V and J genes are TRBV19 and TRBJ1-2; D unclear. The CDR3 covers 12 residues. CDR1 is LNHDA, CDR2 SQIVND, per germline (reference sequence). V gave up 4 bases and J gave up 7 bases, with 10 bases separating them. As DNA, the CDR3 is TGTGCCAGTAGTACGAGGACTCTTGGCTACACCTTC. This sequence encodes CASSTRTLGYTF.

This chain links TRBV5-1 with TRBJ2-7; no firm D call. The V gene lost 0 bases and the J gene lost 2 bases, with 15 bases spanning the gap. Germline V CDR1 and CDR2: SGHRS, YFSETQ. The CDR3 extends over 16 amino acids. CDR3 sequence: CASSLASRAQTYEQYF. Written as DNA, the CDR3 is TGCGCCAGCAGCTTGGCAAGCAGAGCGCAGACCTACGAGCAGTACTTC. The variable domain in full, with the rest retrieved from reference TRBV5-1 and TRBJ2-7, is KAGVTQTPRYLIKTRGQQVTLSCSPISGHRSVSWYQQTPGQGLQFLFEYFSETQRNKGNFPGRFSGRQFSNSRSEMNVSTLELGDSALYLCASSLASRAQTYEQYFGPGTRLTVT.

This chain joins TRBV3-1 (or the pseudogene TRBV3-2) and TRBJ2-1, with D maybe TRBD1 (6 bases). There are 18 residues in the CDR3. V lost 2 bases and J 0 bases, leaving 17 bases between the germline ends. Per the germline V gene, CDR1 is LGHDT and CDR2 is YNNKEL (reference sequence). CDR3 protein: CASSQIQGSSSSYNEQFF. CDR3 sequence (DNA): TGTGCCAGCAGCCAAATCCAGGGGTCCTCAAGCTCCTACAATGAGCAGTTCTTC.

The V gene is TRBV28, the J gene TRBJ1-5, with 7 bases aligning to TRBD1. The CDR3 totals 15 residues. Germline V lookup: CDR1 MDHEN, CDR2 SYDVKM. J was trimmed by 7 bases and V by 5 bases; bases with no gene match: 11. The CDR3 reads CASSQIKGAKQPQHF. The DNA of the CDR3 is TGTGCCAGCAGTCAGATTAAGGGGGCGAAACAGCCCCAGCATTTT. Supplemented by reference TRBV28 and TRBJ1-5, the full variable domain reads DVKVTQSSRYLVKRTGEKVFLECVQDMDHENMFWYRQDPGLGLRLIYFSYDVKMKEKGDIPEGYSVSREKKERFSLILESASTNQTSMYLCASSQIKGAKQPQHFGDGTRLSIL.

The chain uses TRBV7-9 and TRBJ1-1, with 8 bases fitting TRBD1. Per the germline V gene, CDR1 is SEHNR and CDR2 is FQNEAQ (reference sequence). The CDR3 covers 15 residues. Trimming at V came to 5 bases and at J to 3 bases, leaving 8 bases not matched to a gene. CDR3 nucleotides: TGTGCCAGCAGCCTACAGACAGGGGCTTACACTGAAGCTTTCTTT. It is translated as CASSLQTGAYTEAFF.